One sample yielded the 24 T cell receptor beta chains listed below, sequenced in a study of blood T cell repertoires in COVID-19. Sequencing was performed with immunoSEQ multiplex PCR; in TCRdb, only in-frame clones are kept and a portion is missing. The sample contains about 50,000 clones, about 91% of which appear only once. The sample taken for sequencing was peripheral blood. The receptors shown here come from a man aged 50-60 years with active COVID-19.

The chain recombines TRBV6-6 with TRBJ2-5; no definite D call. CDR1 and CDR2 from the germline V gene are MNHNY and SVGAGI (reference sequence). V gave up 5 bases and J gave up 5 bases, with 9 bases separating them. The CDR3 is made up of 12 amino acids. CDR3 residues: CASSPPGETQYF. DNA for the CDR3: TGTGCCAGCAGTCCTCCCGGGGAGACCCAGTACTTC.

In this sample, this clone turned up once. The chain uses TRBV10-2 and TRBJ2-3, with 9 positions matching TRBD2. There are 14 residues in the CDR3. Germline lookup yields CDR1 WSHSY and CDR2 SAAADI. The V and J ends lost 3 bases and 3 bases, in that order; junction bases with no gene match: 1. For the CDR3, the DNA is TGCGCCAGCAGTGATAGCGGGGGAACAGATACGCAGTATTTT. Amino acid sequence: CASSDSGGTDTQYF.

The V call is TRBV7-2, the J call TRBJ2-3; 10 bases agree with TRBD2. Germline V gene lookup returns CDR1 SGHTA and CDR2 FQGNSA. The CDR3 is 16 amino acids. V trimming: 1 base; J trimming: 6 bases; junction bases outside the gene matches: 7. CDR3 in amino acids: CASSLVSSGSRDTQYF. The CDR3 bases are TGTGCCAGCAGCTTAGTGTCTAGCGGGAGTAGGGATACGCAGTATTTT.

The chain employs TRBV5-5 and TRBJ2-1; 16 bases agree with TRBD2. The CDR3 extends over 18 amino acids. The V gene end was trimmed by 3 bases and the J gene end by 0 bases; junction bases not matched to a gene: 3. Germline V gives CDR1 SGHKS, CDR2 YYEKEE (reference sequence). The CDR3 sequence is CASSSGLAGGNSYNEQFF. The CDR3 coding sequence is TGTGCCAGCAGCTCGGGACTAGCGGGGGGGAACTCCTACAATGAGCAGTTCTTC.

CDR3 sequence (DNA): TGTGCCAGCAGCCCACGGAGTAACGTCTACAATGAGCAGTTCTTC. Translating it yields CASSPRSNVYNEQFF. The chain couples TRBV14 to TRBJ2-1, with no clear D. The CDR3 totals 15 residues. CDR1 and CDR2 (germline): SGHDN, FVKESK. The V end lost 4 bases, the J end lost 3 bases, and 13 bases lay between the germline ends.

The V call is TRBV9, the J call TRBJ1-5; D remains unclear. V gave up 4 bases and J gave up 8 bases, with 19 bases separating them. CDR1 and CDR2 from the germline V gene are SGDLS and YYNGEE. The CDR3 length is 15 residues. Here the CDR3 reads CASSPSRGGWEPQHF. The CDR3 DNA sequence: TGTGCCAGCAGCCCATCGAGAGGAGGGTGGGAGCCCCAGCATTTT.

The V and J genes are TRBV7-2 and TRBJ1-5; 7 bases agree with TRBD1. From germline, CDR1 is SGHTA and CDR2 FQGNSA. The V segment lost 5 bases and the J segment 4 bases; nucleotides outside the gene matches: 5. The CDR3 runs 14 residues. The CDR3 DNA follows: TGTGCCAGCAGCCCGACAGGGATAAATCAGCCCCAGCATTTT. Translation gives CASSPTGINQPQHF. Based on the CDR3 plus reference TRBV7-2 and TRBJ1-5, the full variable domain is GAGVSQSPSNKVTEKGKDVELRCDPISGHTALYWYRQSLGQGLEFLIYFQGNSAPDKSGLPSDRFSAERTGGSVSTLTIQRTQQEDSAVYLCASSPTGINQPQHFGDGTRLSIL.

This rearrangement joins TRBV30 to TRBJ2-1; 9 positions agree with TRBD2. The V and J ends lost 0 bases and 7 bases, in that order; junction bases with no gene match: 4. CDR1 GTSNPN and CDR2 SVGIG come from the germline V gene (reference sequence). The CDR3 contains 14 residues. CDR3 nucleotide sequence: TGTGCCTGGAGTGTACTGGCGGGGGGGAATGAGCAGTTCTTC. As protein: CAWSVLAGGNEQFF.

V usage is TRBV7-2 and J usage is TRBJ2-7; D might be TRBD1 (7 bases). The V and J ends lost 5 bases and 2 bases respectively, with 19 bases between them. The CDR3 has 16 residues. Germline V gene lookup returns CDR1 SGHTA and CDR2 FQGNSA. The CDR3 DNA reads TGTGCCAGCAGCGCCTCACAGGGGACTGCAGCCTACGAGCAGTACTTC. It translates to CASSASQGTAAYEQYF.

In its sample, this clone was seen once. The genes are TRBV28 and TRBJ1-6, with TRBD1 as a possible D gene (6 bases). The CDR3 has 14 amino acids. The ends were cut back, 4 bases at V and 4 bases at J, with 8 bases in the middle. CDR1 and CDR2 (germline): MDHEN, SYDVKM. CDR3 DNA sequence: TGTGCCAGCAGTTCACAGGGATATAATTCACCCCTCCACTTT. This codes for CASSSQGYNSPLHF.

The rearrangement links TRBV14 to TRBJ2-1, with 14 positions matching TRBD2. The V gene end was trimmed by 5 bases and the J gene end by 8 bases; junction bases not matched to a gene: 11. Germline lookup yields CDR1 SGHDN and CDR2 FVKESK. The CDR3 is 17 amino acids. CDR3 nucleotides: TGTGCCAGCAGCGCTTGGACTAGCGGGGGGCTGGGGGATGAGCAGTTCTTC. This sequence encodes CASSAWTSGGLGDEQFF.

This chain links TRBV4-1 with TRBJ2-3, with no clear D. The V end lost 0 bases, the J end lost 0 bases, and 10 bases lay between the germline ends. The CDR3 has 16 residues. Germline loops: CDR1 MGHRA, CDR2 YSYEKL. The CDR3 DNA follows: TGCGCCAGCAGCCAAGATGTAACGGTGAGCACAGATACGCAGTATTTT. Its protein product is CASSQDVTVSTDTQYF.

The CDR3 DNA is TGTGCCAGTAGTATCTTATCGGGACTAACCTACGAGCAGTACTTC. This gives the protein CASSILSGLTYEQYF. The chain recombines TRBV19 with TRBJ2-7, with TRBD2 identical over 7 bases. Trimming cost V 3 bases and J 2 bases; bases outside gene matches: 7. Germline CDR1 LNHDA, CDR2 SQIVND (reference sequence). The CDR3 is 15 amino acids.

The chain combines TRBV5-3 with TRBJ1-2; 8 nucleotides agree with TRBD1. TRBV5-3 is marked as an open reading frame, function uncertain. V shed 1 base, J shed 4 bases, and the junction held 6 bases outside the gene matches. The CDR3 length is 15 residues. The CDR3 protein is CARSLPGQGRYGYTF. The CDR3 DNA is TGTGCCAGAAGCTTGCCCGGACAGGGCCGCTATGGCTACACCTTC.

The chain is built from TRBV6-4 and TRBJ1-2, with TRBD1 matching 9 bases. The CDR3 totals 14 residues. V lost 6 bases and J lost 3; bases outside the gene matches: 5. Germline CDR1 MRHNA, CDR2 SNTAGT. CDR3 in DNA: TGTGCCAGCAGGACAGGGGGAGGCGACTATGGCTACACCTTC. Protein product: CASRTGGGDYGYTF.

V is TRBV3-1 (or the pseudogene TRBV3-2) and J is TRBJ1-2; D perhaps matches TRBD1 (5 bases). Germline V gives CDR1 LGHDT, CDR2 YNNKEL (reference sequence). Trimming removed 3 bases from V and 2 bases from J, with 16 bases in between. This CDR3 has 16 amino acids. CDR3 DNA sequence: TGTGCCAGCAGCCAGACAGATCCCAAATTCAACTATGGCTACACCTTC. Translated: CASSQTDPKFNYGYTF.

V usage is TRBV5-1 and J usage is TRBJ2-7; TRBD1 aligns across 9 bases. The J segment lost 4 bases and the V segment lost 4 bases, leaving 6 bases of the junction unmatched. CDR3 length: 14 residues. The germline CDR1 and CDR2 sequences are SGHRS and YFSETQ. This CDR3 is CASSPGTGRYEQYF. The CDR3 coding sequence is TGCGCCAGCAGCCCGGGGACAGGGAGGTACGAGCAGTACTTC.

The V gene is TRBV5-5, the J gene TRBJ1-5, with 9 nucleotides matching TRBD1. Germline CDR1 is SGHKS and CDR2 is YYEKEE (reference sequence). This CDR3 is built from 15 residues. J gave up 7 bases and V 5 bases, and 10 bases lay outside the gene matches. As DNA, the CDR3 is TGTGCCAGCAGTGAGGAGGACAGGGGAACCCAGCCCCAGCATTTT. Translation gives CASSEEDRGTQPQHF.

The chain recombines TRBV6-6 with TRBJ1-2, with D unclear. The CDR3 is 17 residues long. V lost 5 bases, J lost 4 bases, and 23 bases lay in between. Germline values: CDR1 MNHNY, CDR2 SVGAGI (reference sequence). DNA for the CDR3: TGTGCCAGCAGTCTCCAACCGGGTTCCGGAGAGGGCTATGGCTACACCTTC. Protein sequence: CASSLQPGSGEGYGYTF.

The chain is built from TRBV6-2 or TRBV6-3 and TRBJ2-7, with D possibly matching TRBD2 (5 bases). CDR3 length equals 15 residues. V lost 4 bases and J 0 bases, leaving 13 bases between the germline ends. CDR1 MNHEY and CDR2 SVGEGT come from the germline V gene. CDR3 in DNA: TGTGCCAGCAGTTCTGACCCGGCGGGCTCCTACGAGCAGTACTTC. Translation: CASSSDPAGSYEQYF.

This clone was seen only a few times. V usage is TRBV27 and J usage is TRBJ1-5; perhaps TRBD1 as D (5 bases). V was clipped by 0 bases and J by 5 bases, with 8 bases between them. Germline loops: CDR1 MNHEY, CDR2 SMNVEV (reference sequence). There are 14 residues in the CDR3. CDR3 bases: TGTGCCAGCAGTTTATCCTGGGGCGATCAGCCCCAGCATTTT. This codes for CASSLSWGDQPQHF.

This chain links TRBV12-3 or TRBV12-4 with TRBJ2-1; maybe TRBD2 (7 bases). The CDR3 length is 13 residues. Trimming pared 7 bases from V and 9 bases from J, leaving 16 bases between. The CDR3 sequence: CASTKRGGSEQFF. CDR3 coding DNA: TGTGCCAGCACCAAAAGGGGGGGAAGTGAGCAGTTCTTC.

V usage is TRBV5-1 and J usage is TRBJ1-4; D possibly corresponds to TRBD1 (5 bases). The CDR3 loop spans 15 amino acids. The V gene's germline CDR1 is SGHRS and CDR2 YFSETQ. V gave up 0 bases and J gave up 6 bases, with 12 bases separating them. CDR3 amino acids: CASSLEGRADEKLFF. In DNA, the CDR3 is TGCGCCAGCAGCTTGGAGGGCAGGGCGGATGAAAAACTGTTTTTT.

CDR3 nucleotide sequence: TGTGCCAGCAGTCTAAGACAGGGCCGGAGCAATCAGCCCCAGCATTTT. Translation gives CASSLRQGRSNQPQHF. This chain connects TRBV28 to TRBJ1-5; 7 bases are a match to TRBD1. The length of the CDR3 is 16 residues. Germline V gene sequence: CDR1 MDHEN, CDR2 SYDVKM. V shed 5 bases and J 1 base; nucleotides not matched to a gene: 8.